This is a list of T cell receptor beta chains from one sample in a study of blood T cell repertoires in COVID-19. Assay used: immunoSEQ multiplex PCR; TCRdb lists only in-frame clones, some missing. The data contain 140,000 to 150,000 clones, 60% to 85% of them singletons. Source material: peripheral blood. Receptor source: a woman aged 55-69 years with acute or convalescent COVID-19. CDR3s include the opening cysteine and the closing phenylalanine or tryptophan. A D gene is named only where the DNA matches it firmly. Not every row has a clone size; where given, it reads once, few, many or a size class.

j_gene: TRBJ2-3; v_gene: TRBV10-3; d_gene: TRBD2; abundance: -; CDR3aa: CAISEGLAGVFGDTQYF; CDR3nt: TGTGCCATCAGTGAGGGGTTAGCGGGAGTCTTCGGAGATACGCAGTATTTT
j_gene: TRBJ2-1; v_gene: TRBV2; d_gene: -; abundance: few; CDR3aa: CASSLIRSYNEQFF; CDR3nt: TGTGCCAGCAGTCTAATCCGCTCCTACAATGAGCAGTTCTTC
j_gene: TRBJ2-5; v_gene: TRBV11-2; d_gene: TRBD2; abundance: -; CDR3aa: CASSLDGPLAGGTPYF; CDR3nt: TGTGCCAGCAGCTTAGATGGGCCACTAGCGGGAGGGACACCCTACTTC
j_gene: TRBJ2-3; v_gene: TRBV7-9; d_gene: -; abundance: -; CDR3aa: CASSSRPGDTDTQYF; CDR3nt: TGTGCCAGCAGCTCGAGACCGGGGGACACAGATACGCAGTATTTT
j_gene: TRBJ2-3; v_gene: TRBV12-3/TRBV12-4; d_gene: TRBD2; abundance: once; CDR3aa: CASSPGTRAQYF; CDR3nt: TGTGCCAGCAGCCCGGGGACTAGGGCGCAGTATTTT
j_gene: TRBJ1-1; v_gene: TRBV5-6; d_gene: -; abundance: -; CDR3aa: CASSILIMNTEAFF; CDR3nt: TGTGCCAGCAGCATACTCATCATGAACACTGAAGCTTTCTTT
j_gene: TRBJ2-1; v_gene: TRBV5-1; d_gene: -; abundance: -; CDR3aa: CASSNIADTYNEQFF; CDR3nt: TGCGCCAGCAGCAACATAGCGGATACCTACAATGAGCAGTTCTTC
j_gene: TRBJ1-3; v_gene: TRBV7-9; d_gene: -; abundance: -; CDR3aa: CASSLTSSGNTIYF; CDR3nt: TGTGCCAGCAGCTTAACTTCCTCTGGAAACACCATATATTTT
j_gene: TRBJ2-5; v_gene: TRBV6-6; d_gene: -; abundance: once; CDR3aa: CASSWAYGGETQYF; CDR3nt: TGTGCCAGCAGTTGGGCCTATGGGGGGGAGACCCAGTACTTC
j_gene: TRBJ1-1; v_gene: TRBV6-5; d_gene: TRBD1; abundance: once; CDR3aa: CASSFRQGGEAFF; CDR3nt: TGTGCCAGCAGTTTCCGACAGGGCGGTGAAGCTTTCTTT
j_gene: TRBJ2-1; v_gene: TRBV11-2; d_gene: TRBD2; abundance: few; CDR3aa: CASSLDPLAGYNEQFF; CDR3nt: TGTGCCAGCAGCTTAGATCCTCTAGCGGGATACAATGAGCAGTTCTTC
j_gene: TRBJ2-1; v_gene: TRBV5-1; d_gene: -; abundance: few; CDR3aa: CASSPGLLNEQFF; CDR3nt: TGCGCCAGCAGCCCGGGACTTCTCAATGAGCAGTTCTTC
j_gene: TRBJ2-5; v_gene: TRBV7-9; d_gene: TRBD2; abundance: -; CDR3aa: CASSQTSATQYF; CDR3nt: TGTGCCAGCAGCCAGACTAGCGCTACCCAGTACTTC
j_gene: TRBJ1-4; v_gene: TRBV7-9; d_gene: -; abundance: -; CDR3aa: CATGLLGGETNEKLFF; CDR3nt: TGTGCCACCGGTTTATTGGGGGGAGAAACTAATGAAAAACTGTTTTTT
j_gene: TRBJ2-3; v_gene: TRBV6-5; d_gene: -; abundance: -; CDR3aa: CASSLSGGGRDTQYF; CDR3nt: TGTGCCAGCAGCCTGAGCGGAGGAGGGCGGGATACGCAGTATTTT
j_gene: TRBJ1-1; v_gene: TRBV6-1; d_gene: TRBD1; abundance: -; CDR3aa: CASSETRRQGANF; CDR3nt: TGTGCCAGCAGTGAAACCCGTCGGCAGGGGGCCAACTTT
j_gene: TRBJ2-7; v_gene: TRBV20-1; d_gene: TRBD2; abundance: few; CDR3aa: CSASRLAGVVEQYF; CDR3nt: TGCAGTGCTAGTAGGCTAGCGGGAGTGGTTGAGCAGTACTTC
j_gene: TRBJ2-2; v_gene: TRBV5-1; d_gene: TRBD1; abundance: -; CDR3aa: CASSFTYRDRNTGELFF; CDR3nt: TGCGCCAGCAGCTTTACCTACCGGGACAGGAACACCGGGGAGCTGTTTTTT
j_gene: TRBJ2-5; v_gene: TRBV7-9; d_gene: TRBD1; abundance: few; CDR3aa: CASSSTGGAETQYF; CDR3nt: TGTGCCAGCAGCTCGACAGGGGGCGCTGAGACCCAGTACTTC
j_gene: TRBJ2-1; v_gene: TRBV5-1; d_gene: -; abundance: -; CDR3aa: CASSSGDRVGNEQFF; CDR3nt: TGCGCCAGCAGCTCGGGAGACAGGGTGGGGAATGAGCAGTTCTTC
j_gene: TRBJ2-3; v_gene: TRBV5-1; d_gene: -; abundance: -; CDR3aa: CASSRQFTDTQYF; CDR3nt: TGCGCCAGCAGCCGACAGTTCACAGATACGCAGTATTTT
j_gene: TRBJ2-2; v_gene: TRBV7-9; d_gene: -; abundance: -; CDR3aa: CASRNLRWEDTGELFF; CDR3nt: TGTGCCAGCAGAAATCTCCGTTGGGAGGACACCGGGGAGCTGTTTTTT
j_gene: TRBJ2-7; v_gene: TRBV5-6; d_gene: TRBD1; abundance: -; CDR3aa: CASSFGTGLSYEQYF; CDR3nt: TGTGCCAGCAGCTTCGGGACAGGGCTTTCCTACGAGCAGTACTTC
j_gene: TRBJ2-7; v_gene: TRBV27; d_gene: -; abundance: -; CDR3aa: CASSPGVSYEQYF; CDR3nt: TGTGCCAGCAGCCCAGGGGTCTCCTACGAGCAGTACTTC
j_gene: TRBJ2-7; v_gene: TRBV28; d_gene: TRBD1; abundance: -; CDR3aa: CASSLVWTGFGEQYF; CDR3nt: TGTGCCAGCAGTTTGGTTTGGACAGGGTTTGGGGAGCAGTACTTC
j_gene: TRBJ2-3; v_gene: TRBV4-2; d_gene: -; abundance: -; CDR3aa: CASSQDSPPLSTDTQYF; CDR3nt: TGTGCCAGCAGCCAAGATAGTCCTCCCCTTAGCACAGATACGCAGTATTTT
j_gene: TRBJ2-1; v_gene: TRBV3-1/TRBV3-2; d_gene: TRBD2; abundance: -; CDR3aa: CASSQAVPGGYNEQFF; CDR3nt: TGTGCCAGCAGCCAAGCTGTTCCGGGAGGGTACAATGAGCAGTTCTTC
j_gene: TRBJ1-1; v_gene: TRBV6-5; d_gene: -; abundance: few; CDR3aa: CASSLLHEAFF; CDR3nt: TGTGCCAGCAGTCTACTTCATGAAGCTTTCTTT
j_gene: TRBJ1-5; v_gene: TRBV10-2; d_gene: -; abundance: -; CDR3aa: CASTEGRASGNQPQHF; CDR3nt: TGCGCCAGCACTGAAGGAAGAGCCTCAGGGAATCAGCCCCAGCATTTT
j_gene: TRBJ2-2; v_gene: TRBV5-4; d_gene: -; abundance: -; CDR3aa: CASSLQLRGTNTGELFF; CDR3nt: TGTGCCAGCAGCTTGCAGCTTCGCGGGACGAACACCGGGGAGCTGTTTTTT
j_gene: TRBJ2-1; v_gene: TRBV5-1; d_gene: -; abundance: -; CDR3aa: CASSLGERRGLGEQFF; CDR3nt: TGCGCCAGCAGCTTGGGAGAGAGACGGGGTCTAGGTGAGCAGTTCTTC
j_gene: TRBJ2-7; v_gene: TRBV11-3; d_gene: TRBD2; abundance: -; CDR3aa: CASSLDGGGEQYF; CDR3nt: TGTGCCAGCAGCTTAGATGGGGGGGGTGAGCAGTACTTC
j_gene: TRBJ2-3; v_gene: TRBV30; d_gene: -; abundance: -; CDR3aa: CAWSALGASTDTQYF; CDR3nt: TGTGCCTGGAGTGCACTAGGAGCTAGCACAGATACGCAGTATTTT
j_gene: TRBJ2-7; v_gene: TRBV6-5; d_gene: TRBD1; abundance: -; CDR3aa: CASSRRGDRTYEQYF; CDR3nt: TGTGCCAGCAGCCGTCGTGGGGACAGGACCTACGAGCAGTACTTC
j_gene: TRBJ1-1; v_gene: TRBV10-3; d_gene: TRBD1; abundance: -; CDR3aa: CAISDTGGVNTEAFF; CDR3nt: TGTGCCATCAGTGATACAGGGGGAGTGAACACTGAAGCTTTCTTT
j_gene: TRBJ2-3; v_gene: TRBV12-1; d_gene: -; abundance: -; CDR3aa: CASSFRVEGLAGVACGDTQYF; CDR3nt: TGTGCCAGCAGCTTTCGTGTTGAGGGACTAGCGGGAGTGGCCTGCGGAGATACGCAGTATTTT
j_gene: TRBJ1-1; v_gene: TRBV6-5; d_gene: -; abundance: few; CDR3aa: CASRGQPNTEAFF; CDR3nt: TGTGCCAGCAGAGGACAGCCGAACACTGAAGCTTTCTTT
j_gene: TRBJ2-7; v_gene: TRBV7-2; d_gene: TRBD1; abundance: -; CDR3aa: CASSLLGQGVDEQYF; CDR3nt: TGTGCCAGCAGCTTACTGGGCCAGGGGGTAGACGAGCAGTACTTC
j_gene: TRBJ2-2; v_gene: TRBV5-1; d_gene: -; abundance: -; CDR3aa: CASSSGTPGELFF; CDR3nt: TGCGCCAGCAGCTCAGGGACACCCGGGGAGCTGTTTTTT
j_gene: TRBJ2-2; v_gene: TRBV21-1; d_gene: -; abundance: -; CDR3aa: CASSPFPLGLADLTGELFF; CDR3nt: TGTGCCAGCAGCCCGTTTCCTTTGGGACTAGCGGACCTCACCGGGGAGCTGTTTTTT
j_gene: TRBJ2-7; v_gene: TRBV2; d_gene: TRBD2; abundance: once; CDR3aa: CASTKSNSGRSGEQYF; CDR3nt: TGTGCCAGCACTAAGAGCAATAGCGGGAGATCCGGCGAGCAGTACTTC
j_gene: TRBJ2-7; v_gene: TRBV19; d_gene: TRBD2; abundance: -; CDR3aa: CASSTRGERTYEQYF; CDR3nt: TGTGCCAGTAGTACGCGGGGGGAAAGAACCTACGAGCAGTACTTC
j_gene: TRBJ1-2; v_gene: TRBV11-2; d_gene: TRBD1; abundance: -; CDR3aa: CASSPWARDSNYGYTF; CDR3nt: TGTGCCAGCAGCCCCTGGGCCCGGGACAGTAACTATGGCTACACCTTC
j_gene: TRBJ2-1; v_gene: TRBV4-2; d_gene: TRBD2; abundance: -; CDR3aa: CASSAYTSGNYNEQFF; CDR3nt: TGTGCCAGCAGCGCCTATACTAGCGGGAACTACAATGAGCAGTTCTTC
j_gene: TRBJ2-1; v_gene: TRBV15; d_gene: TRBD2; abundance: few; CDR3aa: CATSFERELSYNEQFF; CDR3nt: TGTGCCACCAGCTTTGAGCGGGAACTCTCCTACAATGAGCAGTTCTTC
j_gene: TRBJ2-2; v_gene: TRBV19; d_gene: -; abundance: -; CDR3aa: CASSLAGSTGELFF; CDR3nt: TGTGCCAGTAGTTTGGCAGGAAGCACCGGGGAGCTGTTTTTT
j_gene: TRBJ2-1; v_gene: TRBV4-2; d_gene: TRBD2; abundance: once; CDR3aa: CASSQDQVALANNEQFF; CDR3nt: TGTGCCAGCAGCCAAGATCAAGTGGCACTAGCGAACAATGAGCAGTTCTTC
j_gene: TRBJ2-1; v_gene: TRBV27; d_gene: -; abundance: -; CDR3aa: CASSFAESREQFF; CDR3nt: TGTGCCAGCAGTTTTGCGGAAAGTAGGGAGCAGTTCTTC
j_gene: TRBJ1-1; v_gene: TRBV5-3; d_gene: -; abundance: few; CDR3aa: CARSSIQGSPEAFF; CDR3nt: TGTGCCAGAAGCTCTATACAGGGTAGCCCTGAAGCTTTCTTT
j_gene: TRBJ2-7; v_gene: TRBV7-9; d_gene: -; abundance: -; CDR3aa: CASSSGHLYEQYF; CDR3nt: TGTGCCAGCAGCTCGGGACACCTCTACGAGCAGTACTTC